The T cell receptor (beta chain) under discussion was sequenced for a study of cytotoxic CD8 clonotypes in ibrutinib-treated CLL. Germline V lookup: CDR1 LGHNA, CDR2 YSLEER. The CDR3 is made up of 16 amino acids. Losses at the gene ends were 1 base for V and 5 bases for J; bases not matched to a gene: 8. Generated by immunoSEQ multiplex PCR, the TCRdb table keeps only in-frame clones and is missing some. Among some 130,000 clones listed, 75% to 80% were seen once. The V and J genes are TRBV4-3 and TRBJ2-1; 7 positions match TRBD2. Sample: PBMCs, taken after 24 months of ibrutinib treatment. The sequence came from a human donor with chronic lymphocytic leukemia. The CDR3 loop is CASSQVRAGVDNEQFF. CDR3 nucleotide sequence: TGCGCCAGCAGCCAAGTGAGGGCGGGAGTCGACAATGAGCAGTTCTTC.